The 14 T cell receptor beta chains reported below all come from one sample, sequenced in a study of T cell repertoires in cytomegalovirus infection. TCRdb re-called the reads with MiXCR, one entry per CDR3 protein. Counted here are some 700,000 distinct CDR3 sequences, 33% occurring once; the ten biggest clones make up 15% to 20%. Their antigen targets remain unknown. The source was cultured PBMCs, collected from culture after CMV antigen stimulation. The receptors originated from a human donor in good health (CMV status not recorded). Some clones in this sample may be carry-over from other donors' samples.

This clonotype was counted only a few times. This chain connects TRBV19 to TRBJ1-4; 10 nucleotides line up with TRBD1. Germline CDR1 LNHDA, CDR2 SQIVND (reference sequence). V gave up 5 bases and J gave up 8 bases; unmatched junction bases: 8. There are 15 residues in the CDR3. The CDR3 spells CASSPWTGGGEKLFF. CDR3 sequence (DNA): TGTGCCAGTAGTCCCTGGACAGGGGGAGGGGAAAAACTGTTTTTT.

This clonotype was recorded a few times. The chain joins TRBV7-8 to TRBJ2-3; D gene unclear. V lost 5 bases, J lost 0 bases, and 12 bases lay in between. Germline V gene data show CDR1 as SGHVS and CDR2 as FQNEAQ. The CDR3 length is 15 residues. In DNA form, the CDR3 reads TGTGCCAGCAGCCTGCTTCGCGTTAGCACAGATACGCAGTATTTT. This encodes CASSLLRVSTDTQYF.

The sample holds one count of this clonotype. This chain joins TRBV5-4 and TRBJ2-1, with TRBD2 as a possible D gene (7 bases). CDR3 length: 18 residues. Trimming removed 3 bases at V and 9 bases at J, with 28 bases between. The germline V gene encodes CDR1 SGHNT and CDR2 YYREEE (reference sequence). CDR3 bases: TGTGCCAGCAGCTCGCGGACCCATTGGGCGGGGGCCCAGGGTGAGCAGTTCTTC. It specifies CASSSRTHWAGAQGEQFF.

The rearrangement joins TRBV7-2 to TRBJ2-5; no definite D call. Trimming pared 8 bases from V and 5 bases from J, leaving 12 bases between. CDR3 size: 12 residues. Germline assignment: CDR1 SGHTA and CDR2 FQGNSA. CDR3 protein: CASLLSGETQYF. The CDR3 nucleotides read TGTGCCAGCCTGCTGTCGGGTGAGACCCAGTACTTC.

This clonotype has a handful of counts. J is TRBJ2-5 and V is TRBV6-1, with D perhaps being TRBD1 or TRBD2 (5 bases each). This CDR3 has 13 amino acids. The germline V gene encodes CDR1 MNHNS and CDR2 SASEGT. Trimming shortened V by 8 bases and J by 1 base, and 11 bases separated the two germline ends. In nucleotides, the CDR3 is TGTGCCAGCGGAACGGGGCTCCAAGAGACCCAGTACTTC. Amino acids: CASGTGLQETQYF.

The CDR3: CASSQDSKGTVYEQYF. CDR3 sequence (DNA): TGCGCCAGCAGCCAAGATTCAAAGGGGACGGTTTACGAGCAGTACTTC. The rearrangement uses TRBV4-1 and TRBJ2-7; D possibly matches TRBD1 or TRBD2 (5 bases each). V shed 0 bases and J shed 4 bases, with 16 bases lying between them. Germline-derived CDR1 and CDR2 are MGHRA and YSYEKL. CDR3 size: 16 residues.

There are a few counts of this clonotype. CDR3 bases: TGTGCCTGGAGTGGGTATGGTGGCTACACCTTC. It translates to CAWSGYGGYTF. V usage is TRBV30 and J usage is TRBJ1-2, with D uncertain. Per the germline V gene, CDR1 is GTSNPN and CDR2 is SVGIG (reference sequence). CDR3 size: 11 residues. The ends were cut back, 1 base at V and 7 bases at J, with 7 bases in the middle.

V gene TRBV27 combines with J gene TRBJ1-1; 8 positions agree with TRBD1. The CDR3 spans 13 residues. Trimming at V came to 5 bases and at J to 9 bases, leaving 8 bases not matched to a gene. Germline V CDR1 and CDR2: MNHEY, SMNVEV (reference sequence). CDR3 sequence (DNA): TGTGCCAGCAGTCTCCGACAGGGGTTAAAAGCTTTCTTT. Its translation is CASSLRQGLKAFF.

This clonotype came up a few times. This chain links TRBV4-3 with TRBJ2-3, with 7 positions matching TRBD2. This CDR3 spans 16 amino acids. Losses at the gene ends were 0 bases for V and 2 bases for J; bases not matched to a gene: 5. Germline loops: CDR1 LGHNA, CDR2 YSLEER. The CDR3 loop is CASSQEFGRNTDTQYF. In DNA form, the CDR3 reads TGCGCCAGCAGCCAAGAATTCGGGAGGAACACAGATACGCAGTATTTT.

The J gene is TRBJ2-7, the V gene TRBV20-1; 7 bases match TRBD1. CDR3 length: 14 residues. With 5 bases clipped from V and 0 bases from J, the junction kept 7 bases outside the gene matches. Germline lookup yields CDR1 DFQATT and CDR2 SNEGSKA (reference sequence). Written as DNA, the CDR3 is TGCAGTGCTGGGGACAGTATCCTCTCCTACGAGCAGTACTTC. Its protein product is CSAGDSILSYEQYF.

This clonotype was detected ten times or more. The chain couples TRBV7-2 to TRBJ1-3, with TRBD1 matching over 7 bases. CDR3 length equals 15 residues. After removal of 5 bases from V and 4 bases from J, the junction contained 8 bases not matched to a gene. From germline, CDR1 is SGHTA and CDR2 FQGNSA. CDR3 loop: CASSVDGTEGNTIYF. CDR3 nucleotides: TGTGCCAGCAGCGTTGACGGGACAGAAGGAAACACCATATATTTT.

This clonotype was observed a few times. The V and J genes are TRBV5-1 and TRBJ2-1; D might be TRBD1 (5 bases). V was shortened by 7 bases and J by 2 bases, with 19 bases between the two germline ends. From germline, CDR1 is SGHRS and CDR2 YFSETQ. The CDR3 totals 16 residues. The CDR3 DNA reads TGCGCCAGCTCCGAAGGTTCCGGACAAGCCTACAATGAGCAGTTCTTC. It is translated as CASSEGSGQAYNEQFF.

The rearrangement joins TRBV12-3 or TRBV12-4 to TRBJ1-2; perhaps TRBD1 as D (6 bases). The CDR3 contains 13 residues. The V and J ends lost 11 bases and 8 bases respectively, with 21 bases between them. The DNA for the CDR3 is TGTGCCTCCAGGGACATTGGAGGTCGGGGCTACACCTTC. Residues: CASRDIGGRGYTF.

The CDR3 reads CASSPAHGGGTEAFF. CDR3 coding DNA: TGTGCCAGCTCACCAGCACACGGGGGAGGCACTGAAGCTTTCTTT. V is TRBV18 and J is TRBJ1-1; a weak D match, TRBD1 (5 bases). With 2 bases removed from V and 4 bases from J, the gap between germline ends came to 14 bases. CDR1 and CDR2 from the germline V gene are KGHSH and LQKENI. The CDR3 consists of 15 residues.